This record covers a single T cell receptor beta chain. Its specific antigen is unknown. Base quality data are lacking; no much larger clone is found one base away. The record originates from a study of T cells after posttransplantation cyclophosphamide (dated by TCRdb to about 2016). About the study as a whole: Using TRB sequencing, the study followed how the T cell repertoire rebuilt after myeloablative bone marrow transplantation with posttransplantation cyclophosphamide given as GVHD prophylaxis. Antigen receptor sequencing covered samples from roughly 35 PTCy-treated patients and approximately 17 of their related bone marrow donors. Blood from all 30 or so PTCy patients with 1-year posttransplant specimens was subjected to TRB sequencing. In 3 patients, TRB sequencing was also performed on up to roughly 3 more blood samples taken 2 to 5.2 years after transplant, and in a handful of patients, pretransplant blood was also TRB-sequenced. Because TRA and TRB clonality correlated tightly in 9 samples, the subsequent TCR analyses were limited to TRB only. Public TRB sequences were checked against a database of over 3,500 sequences associated with responses to pathogens, tumor antigens, self-antigens and alloantigens.

The label giving this sample's treatment or condition can be read as: high-dose cyclophosphamide on days +3 and +4 as single-agent GVHD prophylaxis. PTCy patients received busulfan and fludarabine conditioning, a related or unrelated marrow graft, and cyclophosphamide on days +3 and +4. PTCy-treated patients were drawn from a prospective multi-institutional clinical trial. Peripheral blood and bone marrow mononuclear cells were isolated by Ficoll-Hypaque density centrifugation and were cryopreserved. Via the germline V gene, CDR1 is MNHEY and CDR2 SVGAGI. Including cysteine and phenylalanine, the CDR3 has 14 amino acids. The sequence is cut down to CDR3 DNA, 42 bases in frame from base 1. Compared with germline, V lacks 4 bases and J lacks 9 bases; bases without a gene match: 4. General study outcomes and caveats: The TRB repertoires of T cells infiltrating skin or GI tract showed only limited overlap with the TRB repertoires of T cells in blood. At 1-2 months, donor-recipient similarity was low but rose over the first year, and the later blood repertoires were often dominated by donor CD8+ memory clones. Across fewer than 50 patients, TRB clonality was highly associated with recipient CMV seropositivity and CMV reactivation, and diversity in PTCy patients was similar to diversity in CNI/methotrexate controls.

TRB sequencing used genomic DNA with the immunoSEQ assay at survey resolution or the hsTCRB kit. The authors' pipeline ran thus. The immunoSEQ software handled the initial read processing, while the LymphoSeq R package was used for the repertoire analyses. Clonality was computed as 1 minus normalized Shannon entropy; Gini coefficient was also calculated for each TRB dataset. Phenotypes of unsorted samples were inferred by mapping TRB sequences from sorted subsets of the recipient or donor onto the same recipient's unsorted samples. The source is immuneACCESS, and TCRdb retained only in-frame sequences with V and J called. Part of the clones is not carried over; for the studies checked, unresolved V genes explain less than half of this, and the remainder is unexplained. The DNA gave D and trimming, while V, J and clone size come from that table. In all, the sample holds more than 2,000 clones, and roughly two thirds of those were seen once. The leading ten clones occupy roughly a quarter of the sample.

This TCR was sampled from a female patient aged 50 to 65 who received an allogeneic stem cell transplant from a related donor, was CMV-positive, and had no GVHD. After a transplant, certain T cells may trace back to the graft donor. Sequenced material: PBMCs, taken 30 days after allogeneic stem cell transplant with posttransplant cyclophosphamide. The chain couples TRBV6-5 to TRBJ1-6; 9 middle bases align to TRBD1. The CDR3 sequence is CASSLDRGGSPLHF. The nucleotide sequence is TGTGCCAGCAGTTTGGACAGGGGCGGTTCACCCCTCCACTTT.